Below, one T cell receptor (beta chain) is given with its context. This clonotype was recorded a few times. Its antigen remains unidentified. Qualities for individual bases were not recorded, and no much larger clone is one base off. These data originate in a study of T cells in Graves' hyperthyroidism and ophthalmopathy (dated by TCRdb to between 2018 and 2021). Some background on the complete study: Peripheral blood samples were taken at the time of initial diagnosis, prior to any treatment. To identify TCR V-J signatures that set the groups apart, the researchers used a discovery cohort of approximately 98 patients, made up of fewer than 50 with Graves' ophthalmopathy and 55 to 65 with stable Graves' hyperthyroidism. An independent validation cohort of about 20 hyperthyroidism patients and about 16 patients who later progressed to ophthalmopathy tested prospective prediction of ophthalmopathy. For training and testing, the roughly 100 patients in the discovery cohort were randomly divided in a 7:3 ratio. In more than five Graves' hyperthyroidism patients, the study also compared T-cell repertoires from thyroid tissue with T-cell repertoires from blood. After blood sampling, hyperthyroidism patients were treated with methimazole at a starting dose of 30 mg daily, and ophthalmopathy patients were treated with high-dose intravenous methylprednisolone. The paper describes TCR Vbeta CDR3 sequencing of around 130 peripheral blood samples, made up of under 50 ophthalmopathy patients, approximately 73 hyperthyroidism patients and 17 progressor patients. Paper-wide results and their limitations: Blood samples also contained most of the expanded thyroid clonotypes (frequency above 0.001), which suggests that blood repertoires may reflect thyroid immune responses. In cross-validation, a model built on a 13 V-J signature told ophthalmopathy apart from stable hyperthyroidism with 87.88% sensitivity and roughly 82% specificity, and in testing the same model reached 80%/75%. During validation, the model predicted progression to ophthalmopathy a median of about 5.9 months ahead of onset, with almost 71% sensitivity and 72.22% specificity. No statistical method was used to set the sample size in advance, and investigators knew the group allocation.

Amplification of TCR beta CDR3 regions was carried out from RNA transcripts. The TCR CDR3 was subjected to a first round of RT-PCR using the HTBI primer set and the Qiagen OneStep RT-PCR kit. Libraries were constructed in a second round of multiplex PCR, after which size selection and purification were performed. The libraries were sequenced on an Illumina HiSeq2000 using paired-end 100 bp reads. Per the source publication's procedure: Raw data were processed with SOAPnuke, discarding reads with adapters, uncalled bases, mean Phred below 15, or no exact constant-primer or identifier match. COPE v1.2.5 was used to merge high-quality paired reads, and clonotypes were defined as unique nucleotide sequences. MiTCR v1.1 was used to align clonotypes to the IMGT TRBV, TRBD and TRBJ reference segments. Only V-J combinations with frequency above 0.0001, covering 99% to 99.2% of repertoires, were analysed. The TCS score was defined as F50 (clonal expansion) divided by E x V (chaos), with BLOSUM62-based TCRdist calculated between CDR3 peptides within each V-J. Welch's t-statistics and random forest reduced 514 V-J features to some 14, which were used in a naive Bayes classifier (R e1071). The similarity between thyroid and blood repertoires was quantified using the Morisita-Horn index. In-frame beta chains were kept once TCRdb had trimmed the public reads at Q25 with fastp and called clones with MiXCR. Every entry covers one CDR3 protein and lists the most common genes and DNA from its rows. Clone size and V and J calls follow TCRdb, not the original study. The sample includes roughly 840,000 distinct CDR3 sequences, with about two fifths observed a single time. The ten largest clones capture approximately 8.7% of the sample.

The CDR3 covers 15 residues, taking in both the cysteine and the phenylalanine. Only CDR3 DNA remains: 45 bases, in frame from the first base. Compared with germline, V lacks 3 bases and J lacks 5 bases; bases without a gene match: 7. From a lookup of the germline V gene, CDR1 and CDR2 are LGHNA and YSLEER. Stable Graves' hyperthyroidism was defined as no progression to ophthalmopathy during 18 months of follow-up. Hyperthyroidism patients were newly diagnosed, with disease duration under 2 months, and aged 18 to 65 years. Exclusion was applied to patients with uncontrolled infections, other autoimmune diseases, pregnancy or lactation. Clinical symptoms, serum thyroxine and TRAb, thyroid ultrasound, and orbital computed tomography formed the basis for the diagnoses. PBMCs were isolated from roughly 10 ml of fresh peripheral blood by Ficoll-Paque density gradient centrifugation. Trizol reagent was used to extract total RNA, and RNA quality was then checked on an Agilent 2100 Bioanalyzer.

In this chain, TRBV4-3 is recombined with TRBJ2-5, with 9 bases aligning to TRBD1. The sequence was obtained from a man aged 18 to 30 with Graves' hyperthyroidism. Source material: blood. The CDR3 protein is CASSQETGGRETQYF. DNA sequence: TGCGCCAGCAGCCAGGAGACAGGGGGTAGGGAGACCCAGTACTTC.